The rows below give T cell receptor beta chains drawn from one sample of a study of cytomegalovirus exposure and HLA in healthy donors. Only in-frame clones appear in the TCRdb table, and some are missing; sequencing was by immunoSEQ multiplex PCR. The table includes around 180,000 clones, roughly 83% detected once. The specimen sequenced was PBMCs. The receptors derive from a boy aged 5-17 years in good health and CMV-seronegative. The CDR3 runs from the conserved cysteine through the conserved F or W. The D gene is left open where the match is weak. Only some rows state a clone size, as once, few, many or a class for expanded clones.

clone_size	d_call	v_call	j_call	cdr3_nt	cdr3_aa
NA	NA	TRBV19	TRBJ1-1	TGTGCCAGTAGTATAGGAATGAGCACTGAAGCTTTCTTT	CASSIGMSTEAFF
NA	NA	TRBV2	TRBJ1-1	TGTGCCAGCTGGAGGCCGGACACTGAAGCTTTCTTT	CASWRPDTEAFF
NA	NA	TRBV30	TRBJ2-5	TGTGCCTGGAGAGGAGGGAGGGGGTTACGAGAGACCCAGTACTTC	CAWRGGRGLRETQYF
NA	NA	TRBV5-1	TRBJ2-7	TGCGCCAGCAGCACGGGTCCCTACGAGCAGTACTTC	CASSTGPYEQYF
NA	NA	TRBV27	TRBJ2-1	TGTGCCAGCAGTTTACCCGGGACATGGAATGAGCAGTTCTTC	CASSLPGTWNEQFF
NA	NA	TRBV4-1	TRBJ2-3	TGCGCCAGCAGCCAAGAGGACAGCCGGGAGCAGTATTTT	CASSQEDSREQYF
NA	TRBD1	TRBV12-5	TRBJ1-5	TGTGCTAGTGGTTTGGGGGACAGGGGTCAGCCCCAGCATTTT	CASGLGDRGQPQHF
NA	NA	TRBV19	TRBJ1-3	TGTGCCAGTATGAGGCAGTTTGGAAACACCATATATTTT	CASMRQFGNTIYF
NA	TRBD2	TRBV27	TRBJ2-1	TGTGCCAGCAGTCATCCTAGCGGGGGGGATCAATTCAATGAGCAGTTCTTC	CASSHPSGGDQFNEQFF
NA	NA	TRBV19	TRBJ2-7	TGTGCCAGTAGTACAACAGGGATACAGTACTTC	CASSTTGIQYF
NA	NA	TRBV2	TRBJ1-5	TGTGCCAGCGGGAGGAAGGGCAATCAGCCCCAGCATTTT	CASGRKGNQPQHF
NA	NA	TRBV9	TRBJ1-2	TGTGCCAGCACTCCGTCCGGGAACTATGGCTACACCTTC	CASTPSGNYGYTF
NA	NA	TRBV5-6	TRBJ1-1	TGTGCCAGCAGCTGGGTATCTAGTGAAGCTTTCTTT	CASSWVSSEAFF
NA	NA	TRBV30	TRBJ1-1	TGTGCCTCCAGGACAGACCTGCGGACTGAAGCTTTCTTT	CASRTDLRTEAFF
once	NA	TRBV6-1	TRBJ1-6	TGTGCCAGCACCCCGGCGGCGGCGGGCAATTCACCCCTCCACTTT	CASTPAAAGNSPLHF
once	TRBD1	TRBV5-6	TRBJ2-3	TGTGCCAGCAGCTTGGCCAGGGGACAGGGGGCGGATACGCAGTATTTT	CASSLARGQGADTQYF
NA	NA	TRBV28	TRBJ1-1	TGTGCCAGCAGGGACCGGCCAGGGACTGAAGCTTTCTTT	CASRDRPGTEAFF